One and the same sample provided the 9 T cell receptor beta chains below, sequenced in a study of early T cells in non-severe SARS-CoV-2 infection. One entry per CDR3 protein results from TCRdb running MiXCR on the 5' RACE reads. The table shows 55,000 to 65,000 distinct CDR3 sequences, with 10% occurring only once. The sample consisted of whole blood. All receptors derive from an adult who was a healthcare worker with PCR-confirmed SARS-CoV-2 infection or an uninfected control (not recorded which).

The chain recombines TRBV6-6 with TRBJ1-4; 8 bases are shared with TRBD1. Per germline, CDR1 MNHNY and CDR2 SVGAGI (reference sequence). The CDR3 is made up of 13 amino acids. After removal of 6 bases from V and 10 bases from J, the junction contained 7 bases not matched to a gene. The CDR3 region has the DNA TGTGCCAGCAGCCCCGGGACAGGAGGAAAACTGTTTTTT. Protein sequence: CASSPGTGGKLFF.

This clonotype was seen ten or more times. The chain links TRBV5-1 to TRBJ2-3, with a weak D call TRBD1 (6 bases). Per germline, CDR1 SGHRS and CDR2 YFSETQ. V lost 10 bases to trimming and J lost 3 bases, with 18 bases between them. The CDR3 runs 14 residues. The CDR3 DNA is TGCGCCTGCGCACTTGGACAGCGAACAGATACGCAGTATTTT. This sequence encodes CACALGQRTDTQYF.

Here the CDR3 reads CASSLGRSTGQYF. The CDR3 DNA sequence: TGCGCCAGCAGCCTGGGGAGGAGTACAGGGCAGTACTTC. The chain recombines TRBV5-1 with TRBJ2-7, with a tentative D call TRBD2 (6 bases). Germline CDR1 reads SGHRS; CDR2 reads YFSETQ. Trimming left V 4 bases short and J 9 bases short, with 17 bases between. CDR3 size: 13 residues.

The CDR3 DNA reads TGCAGCGTTGATGGGGCTCCGGAGCAGTTCTTC. It yields the protein CSVDGAPEQFF. The V and J genes are TRBV29-1 and TRBJ2-1; D possibly corresponds to TRBD1 (5 bases). The germline CDR1 and CDR2 sequences are SQVTM and ANQGSEA. CDR3 length equals 11 residues. V lost 3 bases to trimming and J lost 10 bases, with 10 bases between them.

This clonotype was seen ten or more times. This sequence joins TRBV3-1 and TRBJ2-7; D is perhaps TRBD1 (5 bases). V gave up 7 bases and J gave up 5 bases, with 12 bases separating them. Germline CDR1 is LGHDT and CDR2 is YNNKEL (reference sequence). CDR3 length equals 12 residues. The DNA of the CDR3 is TGTGCCAGCACAAATCAGGGCCACGAGCAGTACTTC. This sequence encodes CASTNQGHEQYF.

Many counts were recorded for this clonotype. The J gene is TRBJ1-2, the V gene TRBV25-1, with unresolved D. The germline CDR1 and CDR2 sequences are MGHDK and SYGVNS. V lost 0 bases and J 5 bases, leaving 1 base between the germline ends. CDR3 length equals 11 residues. The CDR3 DNA reads TGTGCCAGCAGTGAATATTATGGCTACACCTTC. It translates to CASSEYYGYTF.

This clonotype showed up many times. The chain uses TRBV11-2 and TRBJ2-1; D remains unclear. The CDR3 sequence is 11 residues long. V was pared by 3 bases and J by 6 bases, with 3 bases between. Germline CDR1 SGHAT, CDR2 FQNNGV. The CDR3 spells CASSFLNEQFF. The CDR3 DNA reads as TGTGCCAGCAGCTTCCTCAATGAGCAGTTCTTC.

In this sample, this clonotype turned up a few times. This rearrangement joins TRBV7-2 to TRBJ2-2, with D maybe TRBD1 (5 bases). The CDR3 has 14 amino acids. Trimming stripped 2 bases from V and 5 bases from J, with 9 bases between. Germline CDR1 and CDR2: SGHTA and FQGNSA. CDR3 residues: CASSLNRQTGELFF. In DNA, the CDR3 is TGTGCCAGCAGCTTAAACCGACAGACCGGGGAGCTGTTTTTT.

V and J are TRBV7-9 and TRBJ1-2; possibly TRBD1 for D (6 bases). The V gene lost 6 bases and the J gene lost 4 bases, with 18 bases spanning the gap. The CDR3 extends over 15 amino acids. Germline loops: CDR1 SEHNR, CDR2 FQNEAQ (reference sequence). CDR3: CASSYTTDSFYGYTF. In nucleotides, the CDR3 is TGTGCCAGCAGTTATACAACGGACAGTTTCTATGGCTACACCTTC. Full variable domain (outside the CDR3, taken from reference TRBV7-9 and TRBJ1-2): DTGVSQNPRHKITKRGQNVTFRCDPISEHNRLYWYRQTLGQGPEFLTYFQNEAQLEKSRLLSDRFSAERPKGSFSTLEIQRTEQGDSAMYLCASSYTTDSFYGYTFGSGTRLTVV.